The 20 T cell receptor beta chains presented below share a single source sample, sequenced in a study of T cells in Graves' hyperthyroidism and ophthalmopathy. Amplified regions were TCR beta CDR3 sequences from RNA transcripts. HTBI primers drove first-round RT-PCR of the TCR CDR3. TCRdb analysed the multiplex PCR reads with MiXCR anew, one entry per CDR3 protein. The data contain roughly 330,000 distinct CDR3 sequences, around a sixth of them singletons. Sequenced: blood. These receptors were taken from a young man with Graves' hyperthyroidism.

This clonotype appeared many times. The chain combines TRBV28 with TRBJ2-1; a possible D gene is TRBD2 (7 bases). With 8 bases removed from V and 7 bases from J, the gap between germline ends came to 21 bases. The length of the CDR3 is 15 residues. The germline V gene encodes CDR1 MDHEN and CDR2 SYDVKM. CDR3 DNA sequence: TGTGCCAGCCTCGATGGACCTGCGGGGGCGAATGAGCAGTTCTTC. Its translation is CASLDGPAGANEQFF.

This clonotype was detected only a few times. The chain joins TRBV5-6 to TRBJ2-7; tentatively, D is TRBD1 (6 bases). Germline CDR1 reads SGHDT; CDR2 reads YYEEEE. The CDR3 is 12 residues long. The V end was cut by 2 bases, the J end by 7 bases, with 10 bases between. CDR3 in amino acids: CASSFLRGEQYF. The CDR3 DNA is TGTGCCAGCAGCTTTTTGAGGGGGGAGCAGTACTTC.

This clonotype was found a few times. CDR3 protein: CASSPPGAGTGTEAFF. In DNA form, the CDR3 reads TGTGCCAGCTCACCACCGGGGGCGGGGACGGGCACTGAAGCTTTCTTT. The V call is TRBV18, the J call TRBJ1-1, with D maybe TRBD1 (6 bases). CDR3 length: 16 residues. The V gene lost 0 bases and the J gene lost 4 bases, with 15 bases spanning the gap. Per germline, CDR1 KGHSH and CDR2 LQKENI. The entire variable domain, with the rest obtained from reference TRBV18 and TRBJ1-1, is as follows: NAGVMQNPRHLVRRRGQEARLRCSPMKGHSHVYWYRQLPEEGLKFMVYLQKENIIDESGMPKERFSAEFPKEGPSILRIQQVVRGDSAAYFCASSPPGAGTGTEAFFGQGTRLTVV.

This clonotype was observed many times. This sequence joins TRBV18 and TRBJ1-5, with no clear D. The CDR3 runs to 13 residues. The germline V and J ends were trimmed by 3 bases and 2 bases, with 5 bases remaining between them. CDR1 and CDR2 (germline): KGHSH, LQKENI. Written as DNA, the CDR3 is TGTGCCAGCTCACCCGACCGCAATCAGCCCCAGCATTTT. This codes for CASSPDRNQPQHF. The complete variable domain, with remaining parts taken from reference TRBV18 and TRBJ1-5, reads NAGVMQNPRHLVRRRGQEARLRCSPMKGHSHVYWYRQLPEEGLKFMVYLQKENIIDESGMPKERFSAEFPKEGPSILRIQQVVRGDSAAYFCASSPDRNQPQHFGDGTRLSIL.

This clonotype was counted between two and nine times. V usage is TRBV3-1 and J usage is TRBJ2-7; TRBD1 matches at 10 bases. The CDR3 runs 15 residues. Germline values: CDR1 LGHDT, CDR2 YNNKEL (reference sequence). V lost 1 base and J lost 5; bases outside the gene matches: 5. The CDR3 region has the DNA TGTGCCAGCAGCCAAGCCCCTGGACAGGGGGACGAGCAGTACTTC. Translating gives CASSQAPGQGDEQYF.

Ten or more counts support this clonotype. The CDR3 bases are TGTGCCAGCAGCTATTGGGGGAACACTGAAGCTTTCTTT. Protein sequence: CASSYWGNTEAFF. J is TRBJ1-1 and V is TRBV6-1; D is unclear. This CDR3 is 13 amino acids long. Germline-derived CDR1 and CDR2 are MNHNS and SASEGT. The V gene lost 6 bases and the J gene lost 1 base, with 9 bases spanning the gap.

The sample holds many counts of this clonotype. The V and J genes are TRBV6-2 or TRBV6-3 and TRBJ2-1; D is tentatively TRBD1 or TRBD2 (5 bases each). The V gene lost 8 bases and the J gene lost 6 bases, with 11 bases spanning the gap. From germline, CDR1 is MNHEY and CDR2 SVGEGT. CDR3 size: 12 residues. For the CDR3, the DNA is TGTGCCAGCGGGACCTTCGGCAATGAGCAGTTCTTC. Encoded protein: CASGTFGNEQFF.

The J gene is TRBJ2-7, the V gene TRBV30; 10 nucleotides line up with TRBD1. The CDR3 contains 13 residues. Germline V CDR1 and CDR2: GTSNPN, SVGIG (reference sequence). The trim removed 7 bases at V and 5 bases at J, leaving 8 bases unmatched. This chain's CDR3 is CASNPGTGDEQYF. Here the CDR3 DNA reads TGTGCCTCAAATCCCGGGACAGGGGACGAGCAGTACTTC.

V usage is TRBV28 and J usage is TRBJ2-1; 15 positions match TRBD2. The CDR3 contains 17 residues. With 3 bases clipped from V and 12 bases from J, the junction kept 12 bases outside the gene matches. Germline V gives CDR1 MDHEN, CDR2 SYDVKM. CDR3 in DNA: TGTGCCAGCAGTTTCCTTGGACTAGCGGGAGGGCCAGGAGGGCAGTTCTTC. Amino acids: CASSFLGLAGGPGGQFF.

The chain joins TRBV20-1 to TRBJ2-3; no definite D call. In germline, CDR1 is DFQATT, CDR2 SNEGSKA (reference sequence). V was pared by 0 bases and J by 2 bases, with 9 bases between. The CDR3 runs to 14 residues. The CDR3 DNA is TGCAGTGCTAGAGATCCCAGTATCACAGATACGCAGTATTTT. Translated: CSARDPSITDTQYF.

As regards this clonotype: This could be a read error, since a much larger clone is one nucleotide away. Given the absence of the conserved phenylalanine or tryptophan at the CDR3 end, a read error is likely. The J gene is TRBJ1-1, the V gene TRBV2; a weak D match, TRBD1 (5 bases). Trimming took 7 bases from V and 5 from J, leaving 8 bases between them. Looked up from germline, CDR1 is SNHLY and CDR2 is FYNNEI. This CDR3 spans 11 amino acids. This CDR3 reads CASTEGTEAFL. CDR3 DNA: TGTGCCAGCACCGAGGGGACTGAAGCTTTCCTT.

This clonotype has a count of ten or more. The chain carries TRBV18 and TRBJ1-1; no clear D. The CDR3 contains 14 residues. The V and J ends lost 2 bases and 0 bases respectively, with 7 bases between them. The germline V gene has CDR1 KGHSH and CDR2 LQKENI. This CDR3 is CASSPGRMNTEAFF. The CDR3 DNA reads TGTGCCAGCTCACCAGGCAGAATGAACACTGAAGCTTTCTTT.

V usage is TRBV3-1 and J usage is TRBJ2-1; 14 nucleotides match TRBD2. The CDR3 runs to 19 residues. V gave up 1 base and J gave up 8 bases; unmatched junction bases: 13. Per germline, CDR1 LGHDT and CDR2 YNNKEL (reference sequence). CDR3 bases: TGTGCCAGCAGCCAAGTTAGGGGACTAGCGGGAGCTGCATCCTATGAGCAGTTCTTC. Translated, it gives CASSQVRGLAGAASYEQFF.

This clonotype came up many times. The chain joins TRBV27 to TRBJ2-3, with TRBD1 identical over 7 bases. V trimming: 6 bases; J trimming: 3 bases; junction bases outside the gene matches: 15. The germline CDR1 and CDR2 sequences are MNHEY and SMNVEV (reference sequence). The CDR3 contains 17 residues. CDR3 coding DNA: TGTGCCAGCAGCAACCTCGGGACAGTGGGGTGGACAGATACGCAGTATTTT. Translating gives CASSNLGTVGWTDTQYF.

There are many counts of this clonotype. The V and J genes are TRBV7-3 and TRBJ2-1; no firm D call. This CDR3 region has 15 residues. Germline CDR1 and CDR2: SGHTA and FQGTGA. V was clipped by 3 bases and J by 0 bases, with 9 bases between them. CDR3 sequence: CASSFRRSSYNEQFF. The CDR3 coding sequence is TGTGCCAGCAGCTTCAGGCGGAGCTCCTACAATGAGCAGTTCTTC.

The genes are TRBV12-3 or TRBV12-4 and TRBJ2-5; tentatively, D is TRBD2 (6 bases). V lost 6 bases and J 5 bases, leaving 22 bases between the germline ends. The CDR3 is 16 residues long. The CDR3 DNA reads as TGTGCCAGCAGCCGGCTCCAGGGCGTCGGAGGGGAGACCCAGTACTTC. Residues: CASSRLQGVGGETQYF.

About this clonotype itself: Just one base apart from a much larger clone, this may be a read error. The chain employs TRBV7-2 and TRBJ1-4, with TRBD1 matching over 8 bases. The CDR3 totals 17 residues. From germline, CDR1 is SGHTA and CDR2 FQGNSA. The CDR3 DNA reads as TGTGTCAGCAGCTTAGAGGGGACAGGAGGCACTAATGAAAAACTGTTTTTT. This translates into CVSSLEGTGGTNEKLFF.

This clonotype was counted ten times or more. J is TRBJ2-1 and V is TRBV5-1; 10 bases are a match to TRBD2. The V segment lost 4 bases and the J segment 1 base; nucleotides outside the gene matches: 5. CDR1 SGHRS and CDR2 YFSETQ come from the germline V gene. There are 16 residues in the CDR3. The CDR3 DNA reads TGCGCCAGCAGCACCGGACTAGCGGATTCCTACAATGAGCAGTTCTTC. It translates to CASSTGLADSYNEQFF.

Written as DNA, the CDR3 is TGTGCCTGGACGTTTGGGACTAGCACAGATACGCAGTATTTT. Translation: CAWTFGTSTDTQYF. The chain joins TRBV30 to TRBJ2-3; tentative D call: TRBD2 (6 bases). Germline lookup yields CDR1 GTSNPN and CDR2 SVGIG (reference sequence). The CDR3 extends over 14 amino acids. V lost 4 bases to trimming and J lost 0 bases, with 11 bases between them. Full variable domain (outside the CDR3, taken from reference TRBV30 and TRBJ2-3): SQTIHQWPATLVQPVGSPLSLECTVEGTSNPNLYWYRQAAGRGLQLLFYSVGIGQISSEVPQNLSASRPQDRQFILSSKKLLLSDSGFYLCAWTFGTSTDTQYFGPGTRLTVL.

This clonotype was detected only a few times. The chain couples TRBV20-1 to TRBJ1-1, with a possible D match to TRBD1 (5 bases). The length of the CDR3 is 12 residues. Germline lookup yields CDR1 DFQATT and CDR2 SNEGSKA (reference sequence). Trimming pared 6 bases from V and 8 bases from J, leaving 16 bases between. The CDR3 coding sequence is TGCAGTGCGGAGGGGAGGGAAACCGAAGCTTTCTTT. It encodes CSAEGRETEAFF.